The entry below describes one T cell receptor (beta chain). Its antigen is still unknown. Germline values: CDR1 SNHLY, CDR2 FYNNEI. The CDR3 runs to 15 residues. V trimming: 3 bases; J trimming: 6 bases; junction bases outside the gene matches: 9. Researchers ran the PCR with 60 Vbeta and 13 Jbeta primers. Sequencing was performed with immunoSEQ multiplex PCR; in TCRdb, only in-frame clones are kept and a portion is missing. The data contain under 150,000 clones, 81% of them singletons. The data are from a study of cytomegalovirus exposure and HLA in healthy donors. Findings of the study overall: Cytomegalovirus-associated status was assigned to more than 150 TCR beta chains. It is likely that the observed cluster of highly shared sequence variants was a sequencing artifact. Fewer N-insertions (relative to the 666-donor mean) were reportedly seen in an Asian-associated ancestry cluster in a later analysis.

When sampled, the donors appeared nominally healthy, though they likely had unrecorded immune exposures. This TCR was recovered from a man between 18 and 35 years old in good health and CMV-seronegative. V gene TRBV2 combines with J gene TRBJ2-7; 9 positions agree with TRBD2. Sequenced input: PBMCs. The CDR3 is CASSEASGALGEQYF. Here the CDR3 DNA reads TGTGCCAGCAGTGAGGCTAGCGGGGCTCTAGGCGAGCAGTACTTC.